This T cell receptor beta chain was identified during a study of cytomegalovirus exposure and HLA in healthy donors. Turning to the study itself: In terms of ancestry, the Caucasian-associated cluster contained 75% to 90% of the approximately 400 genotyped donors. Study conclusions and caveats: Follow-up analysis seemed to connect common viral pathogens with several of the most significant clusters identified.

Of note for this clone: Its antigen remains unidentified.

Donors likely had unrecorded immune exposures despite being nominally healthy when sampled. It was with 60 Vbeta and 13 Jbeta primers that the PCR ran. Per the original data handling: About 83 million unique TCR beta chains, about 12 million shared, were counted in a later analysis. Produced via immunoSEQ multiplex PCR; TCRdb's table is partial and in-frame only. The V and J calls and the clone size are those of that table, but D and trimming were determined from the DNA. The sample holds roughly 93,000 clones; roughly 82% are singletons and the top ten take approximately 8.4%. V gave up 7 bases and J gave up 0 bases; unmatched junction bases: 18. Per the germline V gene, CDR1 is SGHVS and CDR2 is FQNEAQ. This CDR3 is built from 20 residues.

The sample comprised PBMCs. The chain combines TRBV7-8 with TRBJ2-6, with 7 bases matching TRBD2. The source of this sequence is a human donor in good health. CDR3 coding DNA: TGTGCCAGCAATTGGGGGAGGGCGGACGTTCCCATCTCTGGGGCCAACGTCCTGACTTTC. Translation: CASNWGRADVPISGANVLTF. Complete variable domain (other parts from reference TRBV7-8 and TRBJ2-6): GAGVSQSPRYKVAKRGQDVALRCDPISGHVSLFWYQQALGQGPEFLTYFQNEAQLDKSGLPSDRFFAERPEGSVSTLKIQRTQQEDSAVYLCASNWGRADVPISGANVLTFGAGSRLTVL.